This TCR beta chain was sequenced for a study of blood T cells in healthy people across ages. About the research overall: Every two T cells gave about one barcoded beta molecule via template switching.

PCR was performed a second time for roughly 7 to 11 cycles using a sample-barcoded 5' primer and a J-beta primer mix. TCRdb re-derived calls from the 5' RACE reads in MiXCR, one entry per CDR3 protein. This table has around 1,500,000 distinct CDR3 sequences, 42% appearing once. The germline V and J ends were trimmed by 3 bases and 7 bases, with 6 bases remaining between them. This CDR3 spans 11 amino acids. Germline CDR1 ENHRY, CDR2 SYGVKD. Peripheral blood samples of 9 to 10 milliliters were drawn from each donor. Per sample, a minimum of 7 million PBMCs were isolated. This rearrangement joins TRBV10-3 to TRBJ1-2; D is unclear. Specimen: blood. This TCR derives from a woman between 18 and 30 years old in good health. CDR3 sequence reads: CAISDSVGYTF. The CDR3 coding sequence is TGTGCCATCAGTGACTCTGTTGGCTACACCTTC.